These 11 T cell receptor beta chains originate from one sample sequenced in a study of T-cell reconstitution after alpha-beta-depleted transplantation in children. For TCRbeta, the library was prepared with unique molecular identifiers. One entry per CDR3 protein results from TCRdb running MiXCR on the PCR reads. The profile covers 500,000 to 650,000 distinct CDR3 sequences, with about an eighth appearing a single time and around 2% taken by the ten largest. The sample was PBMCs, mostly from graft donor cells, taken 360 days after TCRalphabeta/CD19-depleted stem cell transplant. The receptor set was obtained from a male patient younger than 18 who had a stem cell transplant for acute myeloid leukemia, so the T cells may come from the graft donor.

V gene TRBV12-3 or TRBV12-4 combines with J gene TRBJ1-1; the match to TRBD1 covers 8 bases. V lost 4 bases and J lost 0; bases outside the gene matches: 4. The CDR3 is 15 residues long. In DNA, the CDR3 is TGTGCCAGCAGTTCGACAGGGGCCATGAACACTGAAGCTTTCTTT. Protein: CASSSTGAMNTEAFF.

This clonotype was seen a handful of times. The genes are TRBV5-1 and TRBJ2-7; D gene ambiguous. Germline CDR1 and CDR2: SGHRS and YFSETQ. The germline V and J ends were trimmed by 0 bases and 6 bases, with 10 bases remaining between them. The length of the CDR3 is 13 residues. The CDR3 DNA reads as TGCGCCAGCAGCTTGGCGGTGTTCGGCGAGCAGTACTTC. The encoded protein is CASSLAVFGEQYF. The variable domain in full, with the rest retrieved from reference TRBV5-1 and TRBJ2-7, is KAGVTQTPRYLIKTRGQQVTLSCSPISGHRSVSWYQQTPGQGLQFLFEYFSETQRNKGNFPGRFSGRQFSNSRSEMNVSTLELGDSALYLCASSLAVFGEQYFGPGTRLTVT.

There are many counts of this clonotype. This CDR3 is CSARDPRGVGRQGGKQYF. In nucleotides, the CDR3 is TGCAGTGCTAGAGATCCAAGAGGAGTCGGTCGACAGGGCGGCAAGCAGTACTTC. This chain uses TRBV20-1 with TRBJ2-7; 7 bases match TRBD1. Per germline, CDR1 DFQATT and CDR2 SNEGSKA (reference sequence). J was trimmed by 8 bases and V by 0 bases; bases with no gene match: 22. This CDR3 contains 18 residues.

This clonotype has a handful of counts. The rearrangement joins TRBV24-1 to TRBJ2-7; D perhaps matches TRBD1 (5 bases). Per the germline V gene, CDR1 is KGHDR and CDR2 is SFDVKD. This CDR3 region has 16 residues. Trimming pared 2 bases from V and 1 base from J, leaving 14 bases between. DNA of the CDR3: TGTGCCACCAGTGATTCCACAGGTTATCCTTCCTACGAGCAGTACTTC. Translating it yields CATSDSTGYPSYEQYF.

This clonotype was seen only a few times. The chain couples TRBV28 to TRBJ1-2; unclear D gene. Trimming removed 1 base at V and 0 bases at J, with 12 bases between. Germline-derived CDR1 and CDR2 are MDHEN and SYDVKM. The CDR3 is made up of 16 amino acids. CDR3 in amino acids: CASSLLQAGTNYGYTF. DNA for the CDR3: TGTGCCAGCAGTTTATTACAAGCTGGGACTAACTATGGCTACACCTTC.

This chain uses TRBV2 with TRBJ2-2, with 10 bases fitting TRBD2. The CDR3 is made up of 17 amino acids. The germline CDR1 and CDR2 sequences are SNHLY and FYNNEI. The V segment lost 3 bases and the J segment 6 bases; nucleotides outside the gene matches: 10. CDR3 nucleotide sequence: TGTGCCAGCAGTGATGGTCTACTAGCGGGATCGCCCGGGGAGCTGTTTTTT. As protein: CASSDGLLAGSPGELFF.

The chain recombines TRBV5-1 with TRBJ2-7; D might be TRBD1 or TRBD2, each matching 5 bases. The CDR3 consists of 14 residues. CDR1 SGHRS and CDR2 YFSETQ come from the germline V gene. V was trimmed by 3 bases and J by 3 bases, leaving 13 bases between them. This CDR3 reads CASSYLRGDYEQYF. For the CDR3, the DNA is TGCGCCAGCAGCTATTTGAGGGGAGACTACGAGCAGTACTTC.

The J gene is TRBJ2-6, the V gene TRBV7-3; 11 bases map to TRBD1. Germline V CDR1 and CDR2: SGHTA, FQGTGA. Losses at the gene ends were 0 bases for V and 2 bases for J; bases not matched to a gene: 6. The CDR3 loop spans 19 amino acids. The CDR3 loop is CASSLTLGQGAPGANVLTF. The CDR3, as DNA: TGTGCCAGCAGCTTAACTTTAGGACAGGGGGCACCTGGGGCCAACGTCCTGACTTTC. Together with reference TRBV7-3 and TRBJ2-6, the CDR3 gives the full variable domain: GAGVSQTPSNKVTEKGKYVELRCDPISGHTALYWYRQSLGQGPEFLIYFQGTGAADDSGLPNDRFFAVRPEGSVSTLKIQRTERGDSAVYLCASSLTLGQGAPGANVLTFGAGSRLTVL.

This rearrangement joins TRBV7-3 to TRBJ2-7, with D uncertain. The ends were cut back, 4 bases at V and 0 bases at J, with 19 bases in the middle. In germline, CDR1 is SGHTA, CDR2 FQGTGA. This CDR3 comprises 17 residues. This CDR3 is CASSSSVSRTSSYEQYF. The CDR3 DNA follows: TGTGCCAGCAGCTCATCGGTTTCTAGGACGAGCTCCTACGAGCAGTACTTC.

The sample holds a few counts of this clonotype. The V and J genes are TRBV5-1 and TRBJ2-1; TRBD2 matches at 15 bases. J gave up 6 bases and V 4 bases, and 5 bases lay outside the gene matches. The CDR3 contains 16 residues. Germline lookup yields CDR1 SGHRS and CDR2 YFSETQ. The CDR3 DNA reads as TGCGCCAGCAGCAAGGGACTAGCGGGGGGTAGCAATGAGCAGTTCTTC. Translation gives CASSKGLAGGSNEQFF.

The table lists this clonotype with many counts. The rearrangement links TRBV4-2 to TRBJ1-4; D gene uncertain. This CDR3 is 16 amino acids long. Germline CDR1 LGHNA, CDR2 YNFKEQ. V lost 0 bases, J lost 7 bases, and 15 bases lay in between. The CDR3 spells CASSQDLGRRIEKLFF. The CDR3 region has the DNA TGTGCCAGCAGCCAAGATCTCGGCAGGAGAATTGAAAAACTGTTTTTT.